A single sample is the source of the 19 T cell receptor beta chains below, sequenced in a study of metastatic and nonmetastatic thyroid tumors. All patients were untreated before thyroid surgery. TCRdb re-called clones via MiXCR from the PCR reads. The sample has about 89,000 clones; approximately 12% are singletons. The sequenced sample was tumor tissue. These receptor sequences come from a female donor with papillary thyroid cancer or a benign thyroid nodule (not recorded which). Some clones in this sample may be carry-over from other donors' samples.

With respect to this clone: This could be a read error, since a much larger clone is one nucleotide away. The rearrangement uses TRBV5-1 and TRBJ2-5; 10 bases agree with TRBD1. J lost 2 bases, V lost 3 bases, and 7 bases had no gene match. CDR3 length: 16 amino acids. The germline CDR1 and CDR2 sequences are SGHRS and YFSETQ. CDR3 protein: CASSSPGQGLQETQYF. DNA for the CDR3: TGCGCCAGCAGCTCACCGGGACAGGGGTTGCAAGAGACCCAGTACTTC.

This clone was observed at least ten times. The gene calls are TRBV13 and TRBJ2-1; the D is unclear. The CDR3 loop spans 13 amino acids. V gave up 2 bases and J gave up 9 bases, with 11 bases separating them. Germline CDR1 reads PRHDT; CDR2 reads FYEKMQ (reference sequence). The DNA of the CDR3 is TGTGCCAGCAGCTTAAAAGGGTTCGGTGAGCAGTTCTTC. Its protein product is CASSLKGFGEQFF.

This clone was detected ten times or more. The chain couples TRBV11-3 to TRBJ2-1; D gene unclear. Trimming pared 5 bases from V and 9 bases from J, leaving 14 bases between. Germline V CDR1 and CDR2: SGHNT, YENEEA. The CDR3 extends over 13 amino acids. The CDR3 nucleotides read TGTGCCAGCAGCCCGACGAGAATTGGTGAGCAGTTCTTC. Its translation: CASSPTRIGEQFF.

A word on this clone: Given a much more abundant clone one base away, this may be a read error. The chain has TRBV7-9 and TRBJ2-5; D possibly corresponds to TRBD1 (5 bases). There are 17 residues in the CDR3. From germline, CDR1 is SEHNR and CDR2 FQNEAQ (reference sequence). Deletions cut 0 bases from V and 8 bases from J, with 22 bases between. This CDR3 is CASSLALDTGFRDTQYF. In nucleotides, the CDR3 is TGTGCCAGCAGCTTAGCGCTGGACACGGGCTTTCGAGATACCCAGTACTTC. The full variable domain, in which reference TRBV7-9 and TRBJ2-5 provide the parts outside the CDR3, is DTGVSQNPRHKITKRGQNVTFRCDPISEHNRLYWYRQTLGQGPEFLTYFQNEAQLEKSRLLSDRFSAERPKGSFSTLEIQRTEQGDSAMYLCASSLALDTGFRDTQYFGPGTRLLVL.

Comments on this clone: A single base separates this from a much larger clone, so it may be a read error. The chain carries TRBV28 and TRBJ2-7, with 11 bases that match TRBD1. This CDR3 region has 15 residues. Germline CDR1 MDHEN, CDR2 SYDVKM. J gave up 5 bases and V 6 bases, and 9 bases lay outside the gene matches. The CDR3 region has the DNA TGTGCCAGCAGCCTCACCGGGACAGGGGGAGACGAGCAGTACTTC. It specifies CASSLTGTGGDEQYF.

Many counts were recorded for this clone. This sequence joins TRBV6-1 and TRBJ1-2, with 10 bases matching TRBD1. The CDR3 loop spans 13 amino acids. Germline lookup yields CDR1 MNHNS and CDR2 SASEGT. Trimming removed 5 bases from V and 6 bases from J; junction bases left unmatched: 3. CDR3 in amino acids: CASSWTGGHGYTF. The CDR3 bases are TGTGCCAGCAGTTGGACAGGGGGGCATGGCTACACCTTC.

With respect to this clone: A single base separates this from a much larger clone, so it may be a read error. V and J are TRBV11-1 and TRBJ2-1; TRBD2 matches at 9 bases. V shed 2 bases and J 9 bases; nucleotides not matched to a gene: 17. CDR1 is SGHAT and CDR2 is FQDESV in the germline V gene (reference sequence). The CDR3 covers 18 residues. CDR3 DNA sequence: TGTGCCAGCAGCTTAAGGATCGGGTTTAGCGGGAGCATCGGTGAGCAGTTCTTC. It yields the protein CASSLRIGFSGSIGEQFF.

This clone was found once. This chain joins TRBV5-6 and TRBJ1-1; no reliable D call. With 9 bases removed from V and 0 bases from J, the gap between germline ends came to 12 bases. Germline V lookup: CDR1 SGHDT, CDR2 YYEEEE. This CDR3 region has 13 residues. CDR3 DNA: TGTGCCATCATCCGTAATATGAACACTGAAGCTTTCTTT. Translating gives CAIIRNMNTEAFF. Filled out from reference TRBV5-6 and TRBJ1-1, the complete variable domain reads DAGVTQSPTHLIKTRGQQVTLRCSPKSGHDTVSWYQQALGQGPQFIFQYYEEEERQRGNFPDRFSGHQFPNYSSELNVNALLLGDSALYLCAIIRNMNTEAFFGQGTRLTVV.

This clone has at least ten counts. This chain joins TRBV5-5 and TRBJ2-2, with D perhaps matching TRBD2 (6 bases). Germline V gives CDR1 SGHKS, CDR2 YYEKEE (reference sequence). The V end was cut by 0 bases, the J end by 4 bases, with 10 bases between. The CDR3 covers 15 residues. In DNA, the CDR3 is TGTGCCAGCAGCTTGGCGCTGGGAGGCACCGGGGAGCTGTTTTTT. Translated: CASSLALGGTGELFF.

Worth noting for this clone: A read error may be the cause here, since a much bigger clone is one base away. The rearrangement links TRBV6-2 or TRBV6-3 to TRBJ2-6, with a possible D match to TRBD1 (9 bases). In germline, CDR1 is MNHEY, CDR2 SVGEGT. The CDR3 covers 19 residues. V lost 6 bases, J lost 0 bases, and 21 bases lay in between. The CDR3 DNA reads as TGTGCCAGCAGACATAGCGGGACAGGGCGTTACTCTGGGGCCAACGTCCTGACTTTC. This translates into CASRHSGTGRYSGANVLTF.

This clone was observed a single time. A read error is possible here, since a much larger clone lies one base away. This chain links TRBV7-3 with TRBJ2-2; 12 nucleotides match TRBD2. The V gene's germline CDR1 is SGHTA and CDR2 FQGTGA. The trim removed 7 bases at V and 5 bases at J, leaving 14 bases unmatched. The length of the CDR3 is 18 residues. The CDR3 region has the DNA TGTGCCAGCATCTCCACCCGACTAGCGGGAGAGGGAACCGGGGAGCTGTTTTTT. It yields the protein CASISTRLAGEGTGELFF.

This clone has more than one count but fewer than ten. The junction departs from the called germline gene at one end, perhaps through a read error. This CDR3 reads CASSVETHTQYF. Here the CDR3 DNA reads TGTGCCAGCAGCGTAGAGACTCATACGCAGTATTTT. The chain combines TRBV11-3 with TRBJ2-3; no clear D. The length of the CDR3 is 12 residues. Germline V gives CDR1 SGHNT, CDR2 YENEEA.

In its sample, this clone was seen many times. The genes are TRBV28 and TRBJ2-3; 10 nucleotides line up with TRBD1. Per the germline V gene, CDR1 is MDHEN and CDR2 is SYDVKM. There are 15 residues in the CDR3. V was clipped by 4 bases and J by 5 bases; unmatched bases: 6. This chain's CDR3 is CASSSATGGVDTQYF. The CDR3 DNA is TGTGCCAGCAGTTCCGCGACAGGGGGCGTAGATACGCAGTATTTT.

On this clone: The sample holds other DNA sequences that translate to the same CDR3. The rearrangement uses TRBV24-1 and TRBJ1-5; D might be TRBD1 (5 bases). The length of the CDR3 is 15 residues. Germline assignment: CDR1 KGHDR and CDR2 SFDVKD. Trimming removed 2 bases from V and 9 bases from J, with 16 bases in between. The CDR3 DNA follows: TGTGCCACCAGTGATTCACAGGAGAACAATAGGCCCCAGCATTTT. Protein sequence: CATSDSQENNRPQHF.

This clone was counted ten times or more. The chain has TRBV7-9 and TRBJ2-6; perhaps D is TRBD1 or TRBD2 (5 bases each). The V end lost 3 bases, the J end lost 0 bases, and 12 bases lay between the germline ends. Germline assignment: CDR1 SEHNR and CDR2 FQNEAQ (reference sequence). The CDR3 runs 17 residues. Here the CDR3 DNA reads TGTGCCAGCAGCTTTACCAAGGGACCCTCTGGGGCCAACGTCCTGACTTTC. As protein: CASSFTKGPSGANVLTF.

This clone was seen ten or more times. The V gene is TRBV30, the J gene TRBJ1-5; D possibly corresponds to TRBD1 (5 bases). Germline V gene data show CDR1 as GTSNPN and CDR2 as SVGIG (reference sequence). V dropped 3 bases and J dropped 6 bases, with 12 bases sitting between them. This CDR3 is built from 13 residues. In DNA, the CDR3 is TGTGCCTGGAGCAGGGTTGAAGGTCAGCCCCAGCATTTT. Its protein product is CAWSRVEGQPQHF.

This clone was seen at least ten times. This chain joins TRBV20-1 and TRBJ1-5; 10 nucleotides agree with TRBD1. V was pared by 2 bases and J by 2 bases, with 9 bases of the junction left unmatched. Germline V CDR1 and CDR2: DFQATT, SNEGSKA (reference sequence). This CDR3 is built from 17 residues. The CDR3 sequence is CSARNTLGTGGNQPQHF. Written as DNA, the CDR3 is TGCAGTGCTAGAAATACCTTAGGGACAGGGGGCAATCAGCCCCAGCATTTT.

This clone came up many times. This sequence joins TRBV20-1 and TRBJ1-2; D ambiguous. The CDR3 has 13 residues. Germline CDR1 reads DFQATT; CDR2 reads SNEGSKA (reference sequence). Trimming cost V 6 bases and J 6 bases, with 17 bases left between them. CDR3 DNA sequence: TGCAGTGCCCTATGGCCGGGAGGGCATGGCTACACCTTC. It is translated as CSALWPGGHGYTF.

A few counts support this clone. The chain uses TRBV6-1 and TRBJ2-7; D possibly corresponds to TRBD2 (6 bases). The CDR3 has 14 amino acids. Per the germline V gene, CDR1 is MNHNS and CDR2 is SASEGT. V lost 7 bases, J lost 3 bases, and 16 bases lay in between. The CDR3 DNA sequence: TGTGCCAGCACCGATAGCGGCTCTCTCTACGAGCAGTACTTC. The encoded protein is CASTDSGSLYEQYF.